The 9 T cell receptor beta chains presented below share a single source sample, sequenced in a study of cytomegalovirus exposure and HLA in healthy donors. A multiplex PCR was run with 60 Vbeta primers and 13 Jbeta primers. Produced via immunoSEQ multiplex PCR; TCRdb's table is partial and in-frame only. Of roughly 71,000 clones listed, less than 65% were seen once; the top ten hold approximately 2.8%. Sequencing was done on a sample of PBMCs. Every receptor here comes from a man aged 30 to 39 in good health and CMV-seronegative.

This chain joins TRBV30 and TRBJ2-3; D remains ambiguous. Deletions cut 0 bases from V and 2 bases from J, with 9 bases between. CDR3 length: 14 residues. Germline CDR1 is GTSNPN and CDR2 is SVGIG (reference sequence). CDR3 in amino acids: CAWSVVEFTDTQYF. The CDR3 bases are TGTGCCTGGAGTGTCGTAGAGTTCACAGATACGCAGTATTTT.

The chain joins TRBV6-1 to TRBJ1-6; D is uncertain. V was clipped by 6 bases and J by 7 bases, with 16 bases between them. CDR1 and CDR2 from the germline V gene are MNHNS and SASEGT. The CDR3 is 15 residues long. The CDR3 coding sequence is TGTGCCAGCAGGCTCGAAGGAGCGATAAATTCACCCCTCCACTTT. Its protein is CASRLEGAINSPLHF.

The chain carries TRBV7-9 and TRBJ1-2; TRBD1 aligns across 9 bases. CDR3 length: 16 residues. Trimming removed 4 bases from V and 4 bases from J; junction bases left unmatched: 10. Germline-derived CDR1 and CDR2 are SEHNR and FQNEAQ (reference sequence). CDR3 coding DNA: TGTGCCAGCAGCTCAAGGCAAACGGACAGGGGCTATGGCTACACCTTC. Translation gives CASSSRQTDRGYGYTF. The variable domain in full, completed from reference TRBV7-9 and TRBJ1-2, reads DTGVSQNPRHKITKRGQNVTFRCDPISEHNRLYWYRQTLGQGPEFLTYFQNEAQLEKSRLLSDRFSAERPKGSFSTLEIQRTEQGDSAMYLCASSSRQTDRGYGYTFGSGTRLTVV.

The V call is TRBV29-1, the J call TRBJ2-5; 8 bases line up with TRBD2. This CDR3 comprises 14 residues. The germline V gene has CDR1 SQVTM and CDR2 ANQGSEA. Germline trimming cut 2 bases from V and 3 bases from J; bases unmatched to any gene: 5. Written as DNA, the CDR3 is TGCAGCGTTGAATCCGGGGGGGCTAAAGAGACCCAGTACTTC. This gives the protein CSVESGGAKETQYF.

The rearrangement links TRBV11-2 to TRBJ1-4, with D perhaps matching TRBD1 (5 bases). CDR3 length equals 16 residues. Per germline, CDR1 SGHAT and CDR2 FQNNGV. Trimming stripped 1 base from V and 8 bases from J, with 17 bases between. The CDR3 DNA sequence: TGTGCCAGCAGCTTAGTGTGGGTAGGGGCTTGGGAAAAACTGTTTTTT. Protein product: CASSLVWVGAWEKLFF.

The V gene is TRBV5-1, the J gene TRBJ2-2, with D perhaps matching TRBD1 (6 bases). CDR1 and CDR2 from the germline V gene are SGHRS and YFSETQ. This CDR3 is 16 amino acids long. Trimming stripped 3 bases from V and 2 bases from J, with 14 bases between. CDR3 nucleotides: TGCGCCAGCAGCTCCAGGGGTGGAGATAACACCGGGGAGCTGTTTTTT. Translation: CASSSRGGDNTGELFF.

The J gene is TRBJ1-5, the V gene TRBV5-6; TRBD1 aligns across 7 bases. The trim removed 3 bases at V and 4 bases at J, leaving 1 base unmatched. This CDR3 has 13 amino acids. Per the germline V gene, CDR1 is SGHDT and CDR2 is YYEEEE. The CDR3 here is CASSWGQNQPQHF. DNA for the CDR3: TGTGCCAGCAGCTGGGGACAGAATCAGCCCCAGCATTTT. Full variable domain (remainder filled in from reference TRBV5-6 and TRBJ1-5): DAGVTQSPTHLIKTRGQQVTLRCSPKSGHDTVSWYQQALGQGPQFIFQYYEEEERQRGNFPDRFSGHQFPNYSSELNVNALLLGDSALYLCASSWGQNQPQHFGDGTRLSIL.

This clone has a handful of counts. The chain joins TRBV18 to TRBJ1-5; 8 nucleotides match TRBD1. V was pared by 3 bases and J by 5 bases, with 3 bases of the junction left unmatched. Germline CDR1 and CDR2: KGHSH and LQKENI. CDR3 length: 14 amino acids. For the CDR3, the DNA is TGTGCCAGCTCACCCCAGGGGGCAGATCAGCCCCAGCATTTT. Protein: CASSPQGADQPQHF.

This clone was detected only a few times. The rearrangement uses TRBV6-5 and TRBJ2-2, with 9 bases lining up with TRBD1. CDR3 length: 14 residues. Germline-derived CDR1 and CDR2 are MNHEY and SVGAGI. After removal of 10 bases from V and 5 bases from J, the junction contained 8 bases not matched to a gene. CDR3 residues: CATGQGTRTGELFF. In nucleotides, the CDR3 is TGTGCCACTGGACAGGGGACGAGGACCGGGGAGCTGTTTTTT.